One and the same sample provided the 15 T cell receptor beta chains below, sequenced in a study of cytomegalovirus exposure and HLA in healthy donors. The PCR employed 60 Vbeta primers together with 13 Jbeta primers. Here immunoSEQ multiplex PCR was the method, and the copy in TCRdb shows in-frame clones only, minus some. The sample contains 50,000 to 75,000 clones, 83% of which appear only once. The sequenced sample consisted of PBMCs. The origin of the receptors is a human donor in good health.

The gene calls are TRBV10-3 and TRBJ2-7, with 7 bases lining up with TRBD2. V lost 9 bases to trimming and J lost 3 bases; unmatched junction nucleotides: 8. CDR3 length: 13 amino acids. Germline V lookup: CDR1 ENHRY, CDR2 SYGVKD. The CDR3 is CAMASGRNYEQYF. The CDR3 nucleotides are TGTGCCATGGCTAGCGGTAGGAACTACGAGCAGTACTTC.

V gene TRBV7-2 combines with J gene TRBJ1-1; weak D call: TRBD1 (6 bases). CDR1 and CDR2 (germline): SGHTA, FQGNSA. CDR3 size: 12 residues. V gave up 5 bases and J gave up 8 bases, with 12 bases separating them. The CDR3 sequence is CASSRGTQEAFF. In nucleotides, the CDR3 is TGTGCCAGCAGCCGAGGGACACAAGAAGCTTTCTTT.

The chain combines TRBV7-9 with TRBJ1-3; TRBD1 matches 7 bases. V was pared by 1 base and J by 3 bases, with 6 bases of the junction left unmatched. This CDR3 region has 16 residues. Per the germline V gene, CDR1 is SEHNR and CDR2 is FQNEAQ (reference sequence). CDR3 residues: CASSLVGRGNGNTIYF. CDR3 in DNA: TGTGCCAGCAGCTTAGTTGGCAGGGGGAATGGAAACACCATATATTTT.

V is TRBV19 and J is TRBJ1-4; D remains ambiguous. Germline V gives CDR1 LNHDA, CDR2 SQIVND (reference sequence). The CDR3 sequence is 10 residues long. V was clipped by 10 bases and J by 8 bases, with 8 bases between them. The CDR3 loop reads CATLEEKLFF. The DNA for the CDR3 is TGTGCCACCTTGGAGGAAAAACTGTTTTTT.

CDR3 residues: CASSPPGTGSETQYF. CDR3 coding DNA: TGTGCCAGCTCACCTCCCGGGACAGGGTCTGAGACCCAGTACTTC. This chain connects TRBV18 to TRBJ2-5, with 9 nucleotides matching TRBD1. The CDR3 runs 15 residues. CDR1 and CDR2 from the germline V gene are KGHSH and LQKENI. V dropped 3 bases and J dropped 5; count of bases not matched to a gene: 7.

This clone was counted once. The chain combines TRBV4-3 with TRBJ2-1; 9 bases map to TRBD2. Losses at the gene ends were 4 bases for V and 4 bases for J; bases not matched to a gene: 8. The CDR3 has 16 residues. Looked up from germline, CDR1 is LGHNA and CDR2 is YSLEER. The CDR3 bases are TGCGCCAGCAGCCTCCAGCTAGCGGGGATTTACAATGAGCAGTTCTTC. Amino acids: CASSLQLAGIYNEQFF.

This clone was counted a few times. V is TRBV11-3 and J is TRBJ2-7, with D uncertain. The CDR3 extends over 13 amino acids. Trimming took 4 bases from V and 2 from J, leaving 9 bases between them. Germline V gives CDR1 SGHNT, CDR2 YENEEA. CDR3 DNA: TGTGCCAGCAGCTATGAGGCTACCTACGAGCAGTACTTC. Amino acid sequence: CASSYEATYEQYF.

The gene calls are TRBV7-3 and TRBJ2-2, with D tentatively TRBD2 (5 bases). The CDR3 contains 15 residues. Trimming shortened V by 6 bases and J by 2 bases, and 13 bases separated the two germline ends. Germline V CDR1 and CDR2: SGHTA, FQGTGA. CDR3 region: CASRLRTGNTGELFF. Written as DNA, the CDR3 is TGTGCCAGCAGGCTAAGGACTGGAAACACCGGGGAGCTGTTTTTT.

This rearrangement joins TRBV7-9 to TRBJ2-5; 9 bases match TRBD2. With the DNA end fitting TRBJ2-7 better, the J assignment may be wrong. Germline CDR1 and CDR2: SEHNR and FQNEAQ (reference sequence). The CDR3 is made up of 15 amino acids. CDR3 nucleotide sequence: TGTGCCAGCAGCGGGAAGCGGGAGGAAAGGTACGAGCAGTACTTC. This sequence encodes CASSGKREERYEQYF.

This chain uses TRBV7-9 with TRBJ2-3; tentatively, D is TRBD2 (5 bases). Trimming took 2 bases from V and 2 from J, leaving 11 bases between them. This CDR3 spans 15 amino acids. Germline V CDR1 and CDR2: SEHNR, FQNEAQ (reference sequence). The CDR3 bases are TGTGCCAGCAGCTTATCACTAGGGATCACAGATACGCAGTATTTT. Translation: CASSLSLGITDTQYF.

This chain links TRBV28 with TRBJ2-7; perhaps TRBD1 as D (5 bases). CDR1 is MDHEN, CDR2 SYDVKM, per germline. The CDR3 is 14 residues long. Trimming pared 3 bases from V and 3 bases from J, leaving 12 bases between. CDR3 DNA sequence: TGTGCCAGCAGTTTGTCGCAGGGTGGCTACGAGCAGTACTTC. Translated, it gives CASSLSQGGYEQYF.

The chain is built from TRBV5-4 and TRBJ1-1; a weak D match, TRBD1 (5 bases). The germline V gene has CDR1 SGHNT and CDR2 YYREEE (reference sequence). The CDR3 sequence is 14 residues long. V was cut by 5 bases and J by 0 bases, with 11 bases left in between. CDR3 in DNA: TGTGCCAGCAGTACTGGGGCTATGAACACTGAAGCTTTCTTT. Translating it yields CASSTGAMNTEAFF.

This clone has more than one count but fewer than ten. V is TRBV27 and J is TRBJ2-7; unclear D gene. CDR1 and CDR2 (germline): MNHEY, SMNVEV (reference sequence). This CDR3 contains 13 residues. V was trimmed by 2 bases and J by 1 base, leaving 6 bases between them. The CDR3 reads CASSLRRSYEQYF. In DNA form, the CDR3 reads TGTGCCAGCAGTTTAAGGAGATCCTACGAGCAGTACTTC.

V is TRBV5-6 and J is TRBJ2-1; 10 bases map to TRBD2. CDR1 and CDR2 (germline): SGHDT, YYEEEE. CDR3 length: 13 residues. The ends lost 4 bases at V and 7 bases at J; junction bases unmatched: 2. The CDR3 protein is CASSGLAENEQFF. For the CDR3, the DNA is TGTGCCAGCAGCGGACTAGCGGAAAATGAGCAGTTCTTC.

The gene calls are TRBV10-3 and TRBJ2-2; D is unresolved. This CDR3 contains 12 residues. V dropped 0 bases and J dropped 8 bases, with 4 bases sitting between them. Germline CDR1 reads ENHRY; CDR2 reads SYGVKD. The CDR3 DNA reads TGTGCCATCAGTGAGTCTATAGGGGAGCTGTTTTTT. This codes for CAISESIGELFF.